Below, 18 T cell receptor beta chains from the same sample are listed, as sequenced in a study of blood T cell repertoires in COVID-19. Clones were read by immunoSEQ multiplex PCR, and TCRdb kept only the in-frame ones, dropping some. This table holds 200,000 to 300,000 clones, 65% to 90% found once. The specimen sequenced was peripheral blood. These receptors were collected from a young man with active or convalescent COVID-19.

Comment on this clone: Other nucleotide sequences from this sample produce the same CDR3. The chain carries TRBV4-3 and TRBJ1-3; maybe TRBD1 (6 bases). The CDR3 spans 15 residues. V lost 0 bases and J 1 base, leaving 7 bases between the germline ends. Looked up from germline, CDR1 is LGHNA and CDR2 is YSLEER. The chain's CDR3 is CASSQDTGSGNTIYF. In nucleotides, the CDR3 is TGCGCCAGCAGCCAAGATACAGGGTCTGGAAACACCATATATTTT.

This chain joins TRBV13 and TRBJ2-3; 8 nucleotides agree with TRBD2. Germline trimming cut 8 bases from V and 6 bases from J; bases unmatched to any gene: 16. The CDR3 is 16 amino acids. The germline CDR1 and CDR2 sequences are PRHDT and FYEKMQ (reference sequence). The chain's CDR3 is CASSPFGLAGGDTQYF. The CDR3 DNA reads TGTGCCAGCTCCCCCTTCGGACTAGCCGGTGGGGATACGCAGTATTTT.

The chain employs TRBV6-4 and TRBJ1-2, with D unclear. CDR3 length: 11 amino acids. Germline assignment: CDR1 MRHNA and CDR2 SNTAGT. V dropped 7 bases and J dropped 4 bases, with 7 bases sitting between them. CDR3 bases: TGTGCCAGCAAATATATCTATGGCTACACCTTC. It specifies CASKYIYGYTF.

V usage is TRBV10-3 and J usage is TRBJ2-1; no firm D call. Per germline, CDR1 ENHRY and CDR2 SYGVKD. V lost 9 bases, J lost 7 bases, and 10 bases lay in between. The CDR3 sequence is 11 residues long. This CDR3 is CAIEIGNEQFF. CDR3 nucleotides: TGTGCCATAGAAATCGGGAATGAGCAGTTCTTC.

V gene TRBV5-4 combines with J gene TRBJ1-3; D is unresolved. Germline V CDR1 and CDR2: SGHNT, YYREEE (reference sequence). This CDR3 is built from 15 residues. Trimming stripped 4 bases from V and 0 bases from J, with 11 bases between. DNA of the CDR3: TGTGCCAGCAGCCCCGGGATCAGCTCTGGAAACACCATATATTTT. This codes for CASSPGISSGNTIYF.

The rearrangement uses TRBV18 and TRBJ1-2; D is perhaps TRBD1 (6 bases). The germline V gene encodes CDR1 KGHSH and CDR2 LQKENI. Trimming took 4 bases from V and 3 from J, leaving 15 bases between them. There are 15 residues in the CDR3. This CDR3 reads CASSLQGGNDYGYTF. CDR3 sequence (DNA): TGTGCCAGCTCACTCCAAGGGGGAAATGACTATGGCTACACCTTC.

This clone occurred a few times. The rearrangement links TRBV2 to TRBJ1-1; no clear D. This CDR3 is 11 amino acids long. Between the trimmed V and J ends, which lost 5 bases and 5 bases, there was a span of 6 bases. Germline lookup yields CDR1 SNHLY and CDR2 FYNNEI. CDR3 coding DNA: TGTGCCAGCAGTTTCGGGACTGAAGCTTTCTTT. Its translation: CASSFGTEAFF.

This rearrangement joins TRBV19 to TRBJ1-6; TRBD1 agrees at 8 bases. The CDR3 contains 12 residues. The germline V gene encodes CDR1 LNHDA and CDR2 SQIVND (reference sequence). The junction had 2 bases not matched to a gene; V was cut back by 7 bases and J by 9 bases. The CDR3 DNA is TGTGCCAGTAAAACAGGGGGTTCACCCCTCCACTTT. Amino acid sequence: CASKTGGSPLHF.

V gene TRBV5-1 combines with J gene TRBJ2-7; D is ambiguous. Germline V CDR1 and CDR2: SGHRS, YFSETQ. V was trimmed by 0 bases and J by 1 base, leaving 8 bases between them. The CDR3 is made up of 14 amino acids. This CDR3 is CASSLVVGSYEQYF. The CDR3 DNA reads TGCGCCAGCAGCTTGGTAGTCGGTTCCTACGAGCAGTACTTC.

The chain links TRBV19 to TRBJ2-7; no reliable D call. Germline-derived CDR1 and CDR2 are LNHDA and SQIVND (reference sequence). CDR3 length equals 13 residues. The V end lost 3 bases, the J end lost 6 bases, and 12 bases lay between the germline ends. The CDR3, as DNA: TGTGCCAGTAGTATTATCTTAGTTTCCGAGCAGTACTTC. Residues: CASSIILVSEQYF.

The chain links TRBV27 to TRBJ1-5; a possible D gene is TRBD1 (5 bases). Germline CDR1 MNHEY, CDR2 SMNVEV (reference sequence). Trimming removed 6 bases at V and 7 bases at J, with 25 bases between. This CDR3 has 17 amino acids. The CDR3: CASSHSEGSWAEQPQHF. The DNA for the CDR3 is TGTGCCAGCAGCCACTCGGAGGGGAGTTGGGCAGAACAGCCCCAGCATTTT.

The chain has TRBV14 and TRBJ1-2; 7 bases map to TRBD1. CDR1 is SGHDN, CDR2 FVKESK, per germline. The V gene end was trimmed by 4 bases and the J gene end by 6 bases; junction bases not matched to a gene: 11. The CDR3 is 15 residues long. This CDR3 reads CASSLRIDRDDGYTF. CDR3 sequence (DNA): TGTGCCAGCAGCCTAAGAATCGACAGGGACGATGGCTACACCTTC.

The rearrangement uses TRBV2 and TRBJ1-5, with D uncertain. CDR1 and CDR2 from the germline V gene are SNHLY and FYNNEI. Trimming shortened V by 6 bases and J by 2 bases, and 8 bases separated the two germline ends. The CDR3 runs to 13 residues. CDR3 residues: CASRFGGNQPQHF. The CDR3 DNA sequence: TGTGCCAGCAGGTTCGGTGGCAATCAGCCCCAGCATTTT.

The chain recombines TRBV7-9 with TRBJ2-5, with D tentatively TRBD1 (6 bases). Germline CDR1 and CDR2: SEHNR and FQNEAQ (reference sequence). V was cut by 0 bases and J by 2 bases, with 10 bases left in between. The CDR3 has 15 residues. CDR3 amino acids: CASSLAVTGQETQYF. CDR3 nucleotide sequence: TGTGCCAGCAGCTTAGCGGTTACAGGGCAAGAGACCCAGTACTTC.

This sequence joins TRBV6-6 and TRBJ1-4; TRBD1 matches 8 bases. This CDR3 spans 13 amino acids. Germline V lookup: CDR1 MNHNY, CDR2 SVGAGI (reference sequence). V shed 6 bases and J 7 bases; nucleotides not matched to a gene: 4. Here the CDR3 DNA reads TGTGCCAGCAGCTGGACAGGGACTGAAAAACTGTTTTTT. This codes for CASSWTGTEKLFF.

The J gene is TRBJ1-5, the V gene TRBV4-3; unclear D gene. The germline CDR1 and CDR2 sequences are LGHNA and YSLEER. Trimming took 0 bases from V and 7 from J, leaving 13 bases between them. The CDR3 runs 15 residues. The CDR3 protein is CASSQDRTAPQPQHF. Written as DNA, the CDR3 is TGCGCCAGCAGCCAAGATAGAACAGCACCCCAGCCCCAGCATTTT.

This clone was seen a few times. The CDR3 region is CASSGQGASEETQYF. The CDR3 DNA reads TGTGCCAGTAGTGGACAGGGGGCATCGGAAGAGACCCAGTACTTC. This chain connects TRBV19 to TRBJ2-5, with 11 bases lining up with TRBD1. CDR1 is LNHDA, CDR2 SQIVND, per germline (reference sequence). The V segment lost 5 bases and the J segment 3 bases; nucleotides outside the gene matches: 5. The CDR3 is 15 amino acids.

The DNA for the CDR3 is TGTGCCAGCAGCCAACAGTTGTCGAGGACTAGCGGGGGGGCCTTGACCCAGTACTTC. Its translation: CASSQQLSRTSGGALTQYF. The chain combines TRBV4-2 with TRBJ2-5, with TRBD2 matching 15 bases. CDR1 and CDR2 (germline): LGHNA, YNFKEQ. This CDR3 is built from 19 residues. V lost 2 bases to trimming and J lost 7 bases; unmatched junction nucleotides: 14.